These 22 T cell receptor beta chains were sequenced from one sample in a study of T cell responses to AZD1222 COVID-19 vaccine. The protocol was immunoSEQ multiplex PCR, while the TCRdb copy is restricted to in-frame clones and leaves out a portion. This repertoire shows about 93,000 clones, approximately 89% found once; its top ten account for approximately 15%. The specimen was peripheral blood, collected on day 0 of AZD1222 vaccination. The receptors here all came from an adult in good health.

This chain uses TRBV28 with TRBJ2-7; D call uncertain. Trimming stripped 6 bases from V and 3 bases from J, with 21 bases between. The CDR3 spans 16 residues. Germline V gene sequence: CDR1 MDHEN, CDR2 SYDVKM. This CDR3 is CASSETPGRPNYEQYF. CDR3 in DNA: TGTGCCAGCAGCGAAACCCCTGGCCGGCCCAACTACGAGCAGTACTTC.

V and J are TRBV2 and TRBJ1-2; 10 bases line up with TRBD1. Germline V gene data show CDR1 as SNHLY and CDR2 as FYNNEI. The CDR3 has 15 residues. J gave up 4 bases and V 8 bases, and 10 bases lay outside the gene matches. CDR3 DNA: TGTGCCAGCCGGGGAGGGACAGGGGACCCCTATGGCTACACCTTC. Its protein is CASRGGTGDPYGYTF.

The genes are TRBV6-5 and TRBJ2-7, with 10 bases fitting TRBD2. The CDR3 extends over 16 amino acids. The junction had 8 bases not matched to a gene; V was cut back by 2 bases and J by 4 bases. Per germline, CDR1 MNHEY and CDR2 SVGAGI. In nucleotides, the CDR3 is TGTGCCAGCAGTTACCGGGCTAGCGGGAGTAAGTACGAGCAGTACTTC. Translating it yields CASSYRASGSKYEQYF.

The chain recombines TRBV2 with TRBJ1-1, with D possibly TRBD1 on 6 matching bases. The CDR3 is 12 amino acids. Germline V CDR1 and CDR2: SNHLY, FYNNEI. Trimming shortened V by 6 bases and J by 6 bases, and 11 bases separated the two germline ends. This chain's CDR3 is CASRQGFPEAFF. CDR3 nucleotides: TGTGCCAGCAGACAGGGTTTCCCTGAAGCTTTCTTT.

The chain couples TRBV6-7 to TRBJ2-2, with 10 nucleotides matching TRBD2. TRBV6-7 has ORF status, its function being uncertain. V shed 2 bases and J 0 bases; nucleotides not matched to a gene: 3. CDR3 size: 17 residues. The CDR3 is CASSYTGLAANTGELFF. In nucleotides, the CDR3 is TGTGCCAGCAGTTACACTGGACTAGCGGCGAACACCGGGGAGCTGTTTTTT.

This rearrangement joins TRBV12-3 or TRBV12-4 to TRBJ1-3; D remains ambiguous. This CDR3 spans 13 amino acids. V was pared by 7 bases and J by 4 bases, with 11 bases between. The CDR3 region is CASTYKMGNTIYF. The CDR3 DNA follows: TGTGCCAGCACCTATAAGATGGGAAACACCATATATTTT.

This rearrangement joins TRBV11-1 to TRBJ2-7; TRBD2 matches at 11 bases. This CDR3 region has 16 residues. Trimming took 1 base from V and 7 from J; bases not matched to a gene: 9. Per the germline V gene, CDR1 is SGHAT and CDR2 is FQDESV (reference sequence). CDR3 sequence: CASSLERSGRAREQYF. The CDR3 nucleotides read TGTGCCAGCAGCTTAGAACGTAGCGGGAGGGCCCGAGAGCAGTACTTC. Full variable domain (outside the CDR3, taken from reference TRBV11-1 and TRBJ2-7): EAEVAQSPRYKITEKSQAVAFWCDPISGHATLYWYRQILGQGPELLVQFQDESVVDDSQLPKDRFSAERLKGVDSTLKIQPAELGDSAMYLCASSLERSGRAREQYFGPGTRLTVT.

This chain joins TRBV28 and TRBJ1-1, with D perhaps TRBD1 (5 bases). This CDR3 has 15 residues. CDR1 and CDR2 (germline): MDHEN, SYDVKM. The V end was cut by 7 bases, the J end by 3 bases, with 18 bases between. Here the CDR3 reads CASTQGGIGDTEAFF. The CDR3, as DNA: TGTGCCAGCACTCAGGGAGGGATCGGCGACACTGAAGCTTTCTTT.

The V call is TRBV5-4, the J call TRBJ2-7, with a possible D match to TRBD1 (5 bases). This CDR3 comprises 14 residues. V was clipped by 4 bases and J by 5 bases, with 16 bases between them. The germline gives CDR1 SGHNT, CDR2 YYREEE (reference sequence). CDR3 nucleotides: TGTGCCAGCAGCGCCATGACAGTCGGACACGAGCAGTACTTC. Translated, it gives CASSAMTVGHEQYF.

The rearrangement links TRBV24-1 to TRBJ2-5; D is unclear. The CDR3 runs to 15 residues. Germline CDR1 reads KGHDR; CDR2 reads SFDVKD. Trimming removed 0 bases at V and 5 bases at J, with 12 bases between. The CDR3 coding sequence is TGTGCCACCAGTGATTTGCGTCCAGGTAAGGAGACCCAGTACTTC. This gives the protein CATSDLRPGKETQYF.

The chain couples TRBV4-2 to TRBJ2-7; D unresolved. The CDR3 extends over 13 amino acids. Germline V gene data show CDR1 as LGHNA and CDR2 as YNFKEQ. The V end lost 1 base, the J end lost 3 bases, and 7 bases lay between the germline ends. The CDR3 loop reads CASSQGPVYEQYF. For the CDR3, the DNA is TGTGCCAGCAGCCAAGGCCCGGTCTACGAGCAGTACTTC.

This clone was picked up a small number of times. The genes are TRBV6-5 and TRBJ1-3; unclear D gene. Per the germline V gene, CDR1 is MNHEY and CDR2 is SVGAGI. The V gene lost 2 bases and the J gene lost 1 base, with 9 bases spanning the gap. The length of the CDR3 is 15 residues. In DNA, the CDR3 is TGTGCCAGCAGTTACCGCCGGGGTTCTGGAAACACCATATATTTT. This codes for CASSYRRGSGNTIYF.

This chain links TRBV7-8 with TRBJ2-7, with D possibly being TRBD1 or TRBD2 (5 bases each). CDR3 length equals 15 residues. V lost 3 bases and J 0 bases, leaving 12 bases between the germline ends. CDR1 and CDR2 from the germline V gene are SGHVS and FQNEAQ. The CDR3 is CASSLGERPSYEQYF. The CDR3 DNA is TGTGCCAGCAGCTTGGGGGAACGGCCCTCCTACGAGCAGTACTTC.

V usage is TRBV4-1 and J usage is TRBJ2-7, with 7 bases aligning to TRBD1. After removal of 1 base from V and 2 bases from J, the junction contained 5 bases not matched to a gene. Looked up from germline, CDR1 is MGHRA and CDR2 is YSYEKL. There are 15 residues in the CDR3. The CDR3 region is CASSQGVDRAYEQYF. The CDR3 bases are TGCGCCAGCAGCCAAGGTGTTGACAGGGCCTACGAGCAGTACTTC.

The sample holds a few counts of this clone. The rearrangement links TRBV3-1 (or the pseudogene TRBV3-2) to TRBJ2-7, with D unresolved. Trimming removed 5 bases from V and 3 bases from J, with 11 bases in between. Per the germline V gene, CDR1 is LGHDT and CDR2 is YNNKEL (reference sequence). The CDR3 extends over 13 amino acids. CDR3 nucleotide sequence: TGTGCCAGCAGCTCTCCACCGGTCTACGAGCAGTACTTC. As protein: CASSSPPVYEQYF.

The chain couples TRBV28 to TRBJ1-1; no firm D call. The CDR3 is 13 amino acids. In germline, CDR1 is MDHEN, CDR2 SYDVKM. With 11 bases removed from V and 1 base from J, the gap between germline ends came to 14 bases. The CDR3 loop reads CAAVVSSNTEAFF. The CDR3 DNA follows: TGTGCCGCTGTGGTTAGTTCGAACACTGAAGCTTTCTTT.

The gene calls are TRBV9 and TRBJ2-1; a possible D gene is TRBD2 (6 bases). The V gene's germline CDR1 is SGDLS and CDR2 YYNGEE. V lost 0 bases, J lost 2 bases, and 9 bases lay in between. The CDR3 extends over 15 amino acids. The CDR3 DNA reads as TGTGCCAGCAGCGTAGGGGGCGGGACCTACAATGAGCAGTTCTTC. Translation: CASSVGGGTYNEQFF.

This chain links TRBV28 with TRBJ2-1; TRBD2 agrees at 15 bases. The CDR3 contains 21 residues. Germline V gene data show CDR1 as MDHEN and CDR2 as SYDVKM. The J segment lost 0 bases and the V segment lost 3 bases, leaving 12 bases of the junction unmatched. The CDR3 bases are TGTGCCAGCAGTTTTTTTGCGTGGACTAGCGGGAGGGTGAGCTCCTACAATGAGCAGTTCTTC. Its protein product is CASSFFAWTSGRVSSYNEQFF.

The CDR3 DNA reads TGTGCCAGCACCACGGGGACAGCGAACACTGAAGCTTTCTTT. It is translated as CASTTGTANTEAFF. This chain links TRBV18 with TRBJ1-1; TRBD1 matches 7 bases. CDR3 length: 14 amino acids. CDR1 and CDR2 (germline): KGHSH, LQKENI. Trimming cost V 8 bases and J 1 base; bases outside gene matches: 7.

A few counts support this clone. This chain links TRBV5-4 with TRBJ1-4; D ambiguous. CDR1 and CDR2 (germline): SGHNT, YYREEE (reference sequence). The V end was cut by 4 bases, the J end by 7 bases, with 11 bases between. The CDR3 covers 13 residues. CDR3 sequence: CASSRLVGEKLFF. In DNA, the CDR3 is TGTGCCAGCAGCCGGCTAGTTGGTGAAAAACTGTTTTTT.

The chain couples TRBV27 to TRBJ1-1; D call uncertain. The V end was cut by 1 base, the J end by 9 bases, with 15 bases between. CDR3 size: 14 residues. The germline V gene encodes CDR1 MNHEY and CDR2 SMNVEV (reference sequence). DNA of the CDR3: TGTGCCAGCAGTTTATTTGCTCGACCGACACAAGCTTTCTTT. Its translation: CASSLFARPTQAFF.

The V and J genes are TRBV28 and TRBJ2-1; tentative D call: TRBD2 (6 bases). CDR3 length equals 16 residues. Germline V lookup: CDR1 MDHEN, CDR2 SYDVKM. Trimming shortened V by 3 bases and J by 4 bases, and 16 bases separated the two germline ends. For the CDR3, the DNA is TGTGCCAGCAGTTTGAAGGGACTCTCCAGATACAATGAGCAGTTCTTC. It encodes CASSLKGLSRYNEQFF.